This T cell receptor (beta chain) derives from a study of blood T cell repertoires in COVID-19. The assay was immunoSEQ multiplex PCR, and TCRdb's table has in-frame clones only and misses some. In the table there are about 190,000 clones, around 86% of which are singletons. From germline, CDR1 is SGDLS and CDR2 YYNGEE. The CDR3 covers 14 residues. With V trimmed by 2 bases and J by 2 bases, 2 bases remained unmatched. Recovered participants had two consecutive negative NP/OP PCR tests, healthcare professional clearance, or symptom resolution. The sequencing input was PBMCs or T cells enriched from blood (not recorded which). The chain carries TRBV9 and TRBJ2-3; 7 bases align to TRBD2. The sequence came from a young woman who had recovered from COVID-19. CDR3 region: CASSVSGHTDTQYF. The CDR3 region has the DNA TGTGCCAGCAGCGTTAGCGGGCACACAGATACGCAGTATTTT.